The 13 T cell receptor beta chains below come from one sample, sequenced in a study of brain T cells in children with intractable seizures (dated by TCRdb to about 2021). The library was built by means of the immunoSEQ multiplex PCR assay. TCRdb took this table from immuneACCESS and kept in-frame rearrangements with V and J called. Such tables lack part of the clones; where checked against another copy, unresolved V genes explain under half of the gap, and the rest is unexplained. The table for this sample lists about 76,000 clones; under 95% of them were counted only once. In total, the top ten clones hold under 2% of the sample. The label giving this sample's time point can be read as: resected brain tissue, or blood drawn just prior to surgery. Sequencing was performed on peripheral blood, taken at surgery. All receptors come from a boy under two years old with tuberous sclerosis and intractable seizures.

The chain uses TRBV5-6 and TRBJ2-1, with D tentatively TRBD2 (5 bases). V lost 4 bases to trimming and J lost 7 bases, with 15 bases between them. This CDR3 spans 14 amino acids. CDR1 is SGHDT, CDR2 YYEEEE, per germline. The CDR3 sequence: CASSPRTGSNEQFF. CDR3 nucleotides: TGTGCCAGCAGCCCTAGAACGGGGTCGAATGAGCAGTTCTTC.

This chain links TRBV23-1 with TRBJ2-6; 9 bases are shared with TRBD1. TRBV23-1 is classed as an ORF, of uncertain function. CDR3 length: 19 amino acids. V shed 4 bases and J 1 base; nucleotides not matched to a gene: 11. The DNA for the CDR3 is TGCGCCAGCAGTCGGTTTAGGGACAGGGTCCCATCTGGGGCCAACGTCCTGACTTTC. This encodes CASSRFRDRVPSGANVLTF.

This clone appeared once. J is TRBJ2-5 and V is TRBV28; TRBD2 might be the D (6 bases). The V gene's germline CDR1 is MDHEN and CDR2 SYDVKM. V was trimmed by 3 bases and J by 3 bases, leaving 14 bases between them. CDR3 length: 15 amino acids. DNA for the CDR3: TGTGCCAGCAGTTTCCCCGGGGGTGGGGAAGAGACCCAGTACTTC. It translates to CASSFPGGGEETQYF.

The chain combines TRBV11-2 with TRBJ2-1; the D gene is possibly TRBD2 (6 bases). CDR3 length equals 18 residues. The V and J ends lost 1 base and 0 bases respectively, with 16 bases between them. Germline lookup yields CDR1 SGHAT and CDR2 FQNNGV. The DNA for the CDR3 is TGTGCCAGCAGCTTAGTTCCCGGGGACTTAAGCTCCTACAATGAGCAGTTCTTC. Translation: CASSLVPGDLSSYNEQFF.

J is TRBJ1-1 and V is TRBV6-1, with D unresolved. The CDR3 has 16 residues. Trimming took off 4 bases at V and 2 bases at J, with 17 bases between the two ends. Germline values: CDR1 MNHNS, CDR2 SASEGT. As DNA, the CDR3 is TGTGCCAGCAGTGGACCGAAGGGTCGGCTTAACACTGAAGCTTTCTTT. Translating gives CASSGPKGRLNTEAFF.

This rearrangement joins TRBV19 to TRBJ2-2; 7 positions agree with TRBD1. Germline V lookup: CDR1 LNHDA, CDR2 SQIVND (reference sequence). J was trimmed by 6 bases and V by 3 bases; bases with no gene match: 7. The CDR3 totals 15 residues. As DNA, the CDR3 is TGTGCCAGTAGTATTGAGGGGGCGCGGGCCGGGGAGCTGTTTTTT. Its protein is CASSIEGARAGELFF.

The chain uses TRBV6-5 and TRBJ1-2, with D perhaps TRBD1 (6 bases). V was clipped by 7 bases and J by 3 bases, with 15 bases between them. Germline lookup yields CDR1 MNHEY and CDR2 SVGAGI. The CDR3 extends over 14 amino acids. DNA for the CDR3: TGTGCCAGCACATCCGGGACATTCGACTATGGCTACACCTTC. Amino acids: CASTSGTFDYGYTF.

The chain recombines TRBV3-1 (or the pseudogene TRBV3-2) with TRBJ1-1, with a possible D match to TRBD1 (6 bases). The CDR3 runs 15 residues. Trimming removed 0 bases at V and 3 bases at J, with 11 bases between. The germline V gene has CDR1 LGHDT and CDR2 YNNKEL (reference sequence). The CDR3 here is CASSQDSRGYTEAFF. Written as DNA, the CDR3 is TGTGCCAGCAGCCAAGATTCCAGGGGTTACACTGAAGCTTTCTTT.

The chain employs TRBV6-5 and TRBJ1-2; no definite D call. The germline V gene encodes CDR1 MNHEY and CDR2 SVGAGI. This CDR3 contains 13 residues. Trimming left V 2 bases short and J 5 bases short, with 9 bases between. The CDR3: CASSYGEPYGYTF. The CDR3 coding sequence is TGTGCCAGCAGTTACGGCGAGCCTTATGGCTACACCTTC.

This CDR3 is CAWSGRNTIYF. The CDR3 DNA is TGTGCCTGGAGCGGTCGAAACACCATATATTTT. The chain uses TRBV30 and TRBJ1-3; D remains ambiguous. The CDR3 sequence is 11 residues long. The germline CDR1 and CDR2 sequences are GTSNPN and SVGIG (reference sequence). V dropped 3 bases and J dropped 5 bases, with 5 bases sitting between them.

This chain links TRBV5-8 with TRBJ2-1; 8 bases align to TRBD2. V was clipped by 4 bases and J by 4 bases; unmatched bases: 4. Germline loops: CDR1 SGHTS, CDR2 YDEGEE. CDR3 size: 14 residues. The CDR3 sequence is CASSPGTRYNEQFF. The CDR3 coding sequence is TGTGCCAGCAGCCCCGGGACTAGGTACAATGAGCAGTTCTTC.

The genes are TRBV28 and TRBJ1-4; possibly TRBD1 for D (5 bases). Germline lookup yields CDR1 MDHEN and CDR2 SYDVKM. CDR3 length equals 15 residues. Between the trimmed V and J ends, which lost 6 bases and 4 bases, there was a span of 15 bases. The CDR3 DNA reads TGTGCCAGCAGCCCTAGACAGACTAATAATGAAAAACTGTTTTTT. This translates into CASSPRQTNNEKLFF.

The CDR3 is CASSERGPWETQYF. CDR3 in DNA: TGTGCCAGCAGTGAAAGGGGGCCGTGGGAGACCCAGTACTTC. The J gene is TRBJ2-5, the V gene TRBV2, with 7 nucleotides matching TRBD1. V trimming: 2 bases; J trimming: 5 bases; junction bases outside the gene matches: 5. The CDR3 sequence is 14 residues long. Germline CDR1 reads SNHLY; CDR2 reads FYNNEI.